The next 9 T cell receptor beta chains were all read from a single sample in a study of patients and donors after allogeneic stem cell transplantation. TCRdb processed the RT-PCR reads anew with MiXCR; each CDR3 protein has one entry. Of approximately 150,000 distinct CDR3 sequences in the sample, 24% were seen once. The sequencing sample was made of blood, either unsorted or a sorted T cell fraction (not recorded which). Source of these receptors: a human donor who was either an allogeneic HSCT recipient or a stem cell or donor lymphocyte infusion donor (not recorded which). It is not recorded whose cells these are; they may come from a transplant donor.

CDR3 region: CATSKRGNIQYF. The CDR3 bases are TGTGCCACCAGTAAACGGGGAAACATTCAGTACTTC. The gene calls are TRBV24-1 and TRBJ2-4; possible D gene TRBD2, 5 bases. This CDR3 comprises 12 residues. Deletions cut 6 bases from V and 6 bases from J, with 8 bases between. Germline V gene sequence: CDR1 KGHDR, CDR2 SFDVKD.

The chain has TRBV4-2 and TRBJ1-1; D is unresolved. Germline V gives CDR1 LGHNA, CDR2 YNFKEQ. The CDR3 consists of 15 residues. Trimming took 2 bases from V and 0 from J, leaving 10 bases between them. The CDR3 reads CASSQIGRMNTEAFF. The CDR3 DNA sequence: TGTGCCAGCAGCCAAATCGGGAGGATGAACACTGAAGCTTTCTTT.

This clonotype has just a few counts. The chain links TRBV29-1 to TRBJ2-7; 8 bases agree with TRBD1. CDR1 and CDR2 (germline): SQVTM, ANQGSEA. After removal of 6 bases from V and 5 bases from J, the junction contained 12 bases not matched to a gene. The CDR3 runs to 14 residues. In DNA, the CDR3 is TGCAGCGTGAAAAAGGACAGGGCGAGCCACGAGCAGTACTTC. It yields the protein CSVKKDRASHEQYF.

Comments on this clonotype: The limits of the CDR3 on the DNA are not certain, so only TCRdb's listed CDR3 is given. The V and J genes are TRBV12-2 and TRBJ1-5. TRBV12-2 is a known pseudogene. With termini counted, the CDR3 has 17 amino acids. The chain's CDR3 is CASRLVGGGTSNQPQHF.

This chain uses TRBV6-2 or TRBV6-3 with TRBJ1-5; D not resolved. This CDR3 is 13 amino acids long. Germline lookup yields CDR1 MNHEY and CDR2 SVGEGT. Trimming removed 4 bases at V and 7 bases at J, with 11 bases between. DNA for the CDR3: TGTGCCAGCAGTTTTGAGGTTGGACAGCCCCAGCATTTT. Encoded protein: CASSFEVGQPQHF.

As regards this clonotype: The junction departs from germline at one end; a sequencing error may be responsible. The chain recombines TRBV7-7 with TRBJ2-3, with 10 bases aligning to TRBD1. This CDR3 comprises 14 residues. Germline CDR1 reads SSHAT; CDR2 reads FNYEAQ (reference sequence). CDR3 coding DNA: TGTGCTAGCAGCCCCGGACAGGGGGGATCAGCGCAGTATTTT. Amino acid sequence: CASSPGQGGSAQYF.

The rearrangement joins TRBV7-9 to TRBJ1-5; 10 nucleotides align to TRBD1. The CDR3 has 17 amino acids. Germline CDR1 reads SEHNR; CDR2 reads FQNEAQ (reference sequence). V shed 5 bases, J shed 0 bases, and the junction held 7 bases outside the gene matches. The CDR3 DNA reads TGTGCCAGCAGCCCTGGGACAGGGGATTATAGCAATCAGCCCCAGCATTTT. Translation gives CASSPGTGDYSNQPQHF. The full variable domain, completed using reference TRBV7-9 and TRBJ1-5, is DTGVSQNPRHKITKRGQNVTFRCDPISEHNRLYWYRQTLGQGPEFLTYFQNEAQLEKSRLLSDRFSAERPKGSFSTLEIQRTEQGDSAMYLCASSPGTGDYSNQPQHFGDGTRLSIL.

This clonotype came up a few times. This chain uses TRBV11-1 with TRBJ1-3; the D is unclear. Germline CDR1 is SGHAT and CDR2 is FQDESV (reference sequence). This CDR3 comprises 16 residues. Trimming shortened V by 6 bases and J by 4 bases, and 19 bases separated the two germline ends. CDR3 nucleotide sequence: TGTGCCAGCAGTTACGGGCCCGTTGAGGCGGGAAACACCATATATTTT. This sequence encodes CASSYGPVEAGNTIYF.

The chain recombines TRBV29-1 with TRBJ2-7; TRBD2 might be the D (5 bases). Germline CDR1 and CDR2: SQVTM and ANQGSEA. V lost 7 bases to trimming and J lost 3 bases, with 10 bases between them. CDR3 length equals 11 residues. Here the CDR3 reads CSAEGVYEQYF. CDR3 DNA: TGCAGCGCCGAGGGAGTCTACGAGCAGTACTTC.